This entry describes one T cell receptor beta chain. Different DNA sequences within this sample yield the same CDR3. These data are taken from a study of blood T cell repertoires in COVID-19. Study-wide context: Collection of acute and convalescent COVID-19 samples took place in the United States, Italy and Spain. PBMCs, B-cell-depleted T cells, or T cells provided the cDNA or gDNA that made up the material.

Sequencing used immunoSEQ multiplex PCR; TCRdb keeps in-frame clones, though not all of them. The sample lists hundreds of thousands of clones, around 91% occurring once. The receptor was isolated from a woman between 18 and 30 years old who had recovered from COVID-19. The sequenced sample consisted of peripheral blood.

This CDR3 reads CATSRDRGNQPQHF. The CDR3, as DNA: TGTGCCACCAGCAGGGACAGGGGCAATCAGCCCCAGCATTTT. This chain links TRBV15 with TRBJ1-5; TRBD1 agrees at 8 bases. The CDR3 is 14 residues long. Germline CDR1 is LNHNV and CDR2 is YYDKDF (reference sequence). V lost 3 bases to trimming and J lost 2 bases; unmatched junction nucleotides: 0. The entire variable domain, with the rest obtained from reference TRBV15 and TRBJ1-5, is as follows: DAMVIQNPRYQVTQFGKPVTLSCSQTLNHNVMYWYQQKSSQAPKLLFHYYDKDFNNEADTPDNFQSRRPNTSFCFLDIRSPGLGDTAMYLCATSRDRGNQPQHFGDGTRLSIL.